This T cell receptor (beta chain) came from a study of blood T cell repertoires in COVID-19. Whole-study context: The United States, Italy and Spain were the sources of the acute and convalescent COVID-19 samples. The cDNA or gDNA used as material had been derived from T cells, B-cell-depleted T cells, or PBMCs.

Under the authors' procedure: Amplifying reference gene primers gave estimates of nucleated cell counts. The data were produced by immunoSEQ multiplex PCR, yet TCRdb's version contains in-frame clones alone and is incomplete. For V, J and clone size, that table is used; D and trimming come from the DNA. Altogether hundreds of thousands of clones are present, 80% to 90% being singletons, with the ten largest covering roughly 0.69%. This clonotype originated in a middle-aged man with acute or convalescent COVID-19. Sequences were obtained from peripheral blood.

As DNA, the CDR3 is TGTGCCAGCAGCATGGATTCCGGGACTGGCCTTGGAGAGACCCAGTACTTC. Protein: CASSMDSGTGLGETQYF. This chain links TRBV7-2 with TRBJ2-5, with D tentatively TRBD2 (6 bases). The CDR3 length is 17 residues. With 5 bases removed from V and 4 bases from J, the gap between germline ends came to 23 bases. The germline V gene encodes CDR1 SGHTA and CDR2 FQGNSA.